This T cell receptor (beta chain) appears in the sequencing data of a study of type 1 and type 2 diabetes patients. Genomic DNA was the PCR template. Amplification of the beta chain CDR3 used 30 forward and 13 reverse multiplex primers. Each CDR3 protein gets one entry after TCRdb re-called the multiplex PCR reads with MiXCR. Altogether a few hundred thousand distinct CDR3 sequences are present, roughly 44% being singletons, with the ten largest covering about an eighth. Germline V lookup: CDR1 SQVTM, CDR2 ANQGSEA. V dropped 7 bases and J dropped 3 bases, with 16 bases sitting between them. CDR3 size: 13 residues.

The clonotype comes from a man younger than 35 with type 2 diabetes. The genes are TRBV29-1 and TRBJ2-7; possible D gene TRBD1, 6 bases. Material for sequencing was peripheral blood mononuclear cells (PBMCs). The CDR3: CSAIRPGHYEQYF. In nucleotides, the CDR3 is TGCAGCGCCATCCGACCGGGACACTACGAGCAGTACTTC.